This T cell receptor beta chain was identified in a study of identical twins. Unique molecular identifiers were present on cDNA, and template switching added a universal primer site. TCRdb used MiXCR to reprocess the 5' RACE reads, holding one entry per CDR3 protein. The table has some 210,000 distinct CDR3 sequences, about 15% seen once. This clonotype has ten or more counts. The CDR3 runs 13 residues. Germline CDR1 and CDR2: MRHNA and SNTAGT. The ends were cut back, 3 bases at V and 4 bases at J, with 6 bases in the middle. The sample also formed part of further work on T cells expressing NK-cell markers.

The chain is built from TRBV6-4 and TRBJ2-2; the D gene is possibly TRBD1 (6 bases). The sequence came from a woman aged 18-29 years in good health. Sequenced material: CD8+ T cells sorted from blood. In DNA form, the CDR3 reads TGTGCCAGCAGTGAGGGGGCCACCGGGGAGCTGTTTTTT. Its translation is CASSEGATGELFF.